Presented here are 3 T cell receptor beta chains from one specimen sequenced in a study of early T cells in non-severe SARS-CoV-2 infection. MiXCR, applied by TCRdb to the 5' RACE reads, yields one record per CDR3 protein. Of 80,000 to 95,000 distinct CDR3 sequences listed, about 15% were seen once; the top ten hold just under 0.6%. The sample taken for sequencing was whole blood. The origin of the receptors is an adult who was a healthcare worker with PCR-confirmed SARS-CoV-2 infection or an uninfected control (not recorded which).

This clonotype has ten or more counts. This CDR3 reads CASSLRQTGNTIYF. The CDR3, as DNA: TGTGCCAGCAGCTTGCGGCAGACTGGAAACACCATATATTTT. This chain links TRBV5-5 with TRBJ1-3; D not certain. V was clipped by 1 base and J by 2 bases, with 7 bases between them. The CDR3 is 14 amino acids. In germline, CDR1 is SGHKS, CDR2 YYEKEE (reference sequence).

The V call is TRBV6-9, the J call TRBJ2-4; weak D call: TRBD2 (6 bases). The CDR3 has 13 amino acids. Trimming shortened V by 9 bases and J by 8 bases, and 17 bases separated the two germline ends. Germline V CDR1 and CDR2: MNHGY, SVAAGI. The CDR3 DNA reads as TGTGCCAGTGCTCTAGGCGGGGCGGACATTCAGTACTTC. Residues: CASALGGADIQYF.

Notes on this clonotype: Since no conserved phenylalanine or tryptophan closes the CDR3, a read error is the likely cause. V and J are TRBV11-2 and TRBJ2-3; 9 bases match TRBD1. This CDR3 has 16 residues. V lost 3 bases to trimming and J lost 1 base; unmatched junction nucleotides: 5. CDR1 and CDR2 (germline): SGHAT, FQNNGV. The CDR3 region has the DNA TGTGCCAGCAGCTTCGGGACAGGGTTGGGCACAGATACGCAGTATTCT. Protein sequence: CASSFGTGLGTDTQYS.